Following are 7 T cell receptor beta chains from one sample sequenced in a study of hypomethylating agent response in myelodysplastic syndrome. The table came from immunoSEQ multiplex PCR; TCRdb's copy has only in-frame clones and leaves some out. Of 5,500 to 7,500 clones listed, just under 85% are singletons. The source was bone marrow, collected before or after starting hypomethylating agent treatment for myelodysplastic syndrome (not recorded which). The receptors here all came from a human donor with myelodysplastic syndrome.

The sample holds one count of this clone. This chain connects TRBV28 to TRBJ2-5; a possible D gene is TRBD1 (6 bases). Germline CDR1 is MDHEN and CDR2 is SYDVKM. With 1 base removed from V and 6 bases from J, the gap between germline ends came to 12 bases. The CDR3 sequence is 14 residues long. This CDR3 reads CASSLSRGTKTQYF. CDR3 in DNA: TGTGCCAGCAGTTTATCTAGGGGGACGAAGACCCAGTACTTC.

This chain connects TRBV6-1 to TRBJ2-2; D gene unclear. The ends were cut back, 4 bases at V and 3 bases at J, with 6 bases in the middle. The germline CDR1 and CDR2 sequences are MNHNS and SASEGT. The CDR3 sequence is 13 residues long. This CDR3 is CASSARHTGELFF. CDR3 nucleotide sequence: TGTGCCAGCAGTGCCAGACACACCGGGGAGCTGTTTTTT.

This clone has just one count. The rearrangement uses TRBV11-2 and TRBJ1-2, with TRBD1 identical over 10 bases. The CDR3 runs 15 residues. Unmatched junction bases numbered 3, after V lost 1 base and J lost 4 bases. Germline-derived CDR1 and CDR2 are SGHAT and FQNNGV. For the CDR3, the DNA is TGTGCCAGCAGCTTAGCGGGGACAGGGGTCTATGGCTACACCTTC. Protein sequence: CASSLAGTGVYGYTF.

The chain combines TRBV19 with TRBJ2-3; TRBD2 matches 7 bases. The trim removed 5 bases at V and 2 bases at J, leaving 4 bases unmatched. The CDR3 consists of 14 residues. Germline V gene lookup returns CDR1 LNHDA and CDR2 SQIVND (reference sequence). DNA for the CDR3: TGTGCCAGTAGTGAAGCGGGGCTCACAGATACGCAGTATTTT. Encoded protein: CASSEAGLTDTQYF.

The chain uses TRBV9 and TRBJ1-2; D gene unclear. This CDR3 contains 15 residues. Trimming stripped 0 bases from V and 4 bases from J, with 13 bases between. Germline values: CDR1 SGDLS, CDR2 YYNGEE. In DNA form, the CDR3 reads TGTGCCAGCAGCGTAGGGGCAGTTGAGATCTATGGCTACACCTTC. Protein: CASSVGAVEIYGYTF.

The rearrangement joins TRBV10-2 to TRBJ2-7; D is unresolved. Trimming cost V 3 bases and J 0 bases, with 3 bases left between them. The CDR3 spans 12 residues. CDR1 and CDR2 (germline): WSHSY, SAAADI. DNA of the CDR3: TGCGCCAGCAGTGATAACTCCTACGAGCAGTACGTC. Amino acid sequence: CASSDNSYEQYV.

The chain carries TRBV18 and TRBJ2-3; 7 bases agree with TRBD1. In germline, CDR1 is KGHSH, CDR2 LQKENI. The CDR3 has 18 residues. The V segment lost 5 bases and the J segment 4 bases; nucleotides outside the gene matches: 18. CDR3 bases: TGTGCCAGCTCAATAATCCCGGGACAGAGTTTTGGCCCAGATACGCAGTATTTT. Translated: CASSIIPGQSFGPDTQYF.